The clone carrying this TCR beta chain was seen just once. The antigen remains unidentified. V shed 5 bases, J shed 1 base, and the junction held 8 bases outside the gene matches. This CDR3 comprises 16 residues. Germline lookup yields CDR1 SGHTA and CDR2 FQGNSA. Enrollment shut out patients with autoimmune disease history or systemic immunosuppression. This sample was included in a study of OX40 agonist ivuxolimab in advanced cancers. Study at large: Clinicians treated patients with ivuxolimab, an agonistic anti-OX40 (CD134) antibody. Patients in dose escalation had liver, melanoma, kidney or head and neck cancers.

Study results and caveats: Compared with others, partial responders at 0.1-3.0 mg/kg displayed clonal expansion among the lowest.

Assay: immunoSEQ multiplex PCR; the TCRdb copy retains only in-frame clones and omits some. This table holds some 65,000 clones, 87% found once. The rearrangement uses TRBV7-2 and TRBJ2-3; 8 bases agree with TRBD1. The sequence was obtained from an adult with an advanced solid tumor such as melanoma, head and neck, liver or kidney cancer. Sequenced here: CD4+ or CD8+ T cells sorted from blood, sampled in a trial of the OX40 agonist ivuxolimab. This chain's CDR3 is CASSTPTGVGTDTQYF. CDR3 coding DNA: TGTGCCAGCAGCACCCCGACAGGGGTCGGCACAGATACGCAGTATTTT.